This T cell receptor beta chain comes out of a study of blood T cells in healthy people across ages. Germline CDR1 and CDR2: LNHNV and YYDKDF (reference sequence). The CDR3 is made up of 15 amino acids. About this clonotype itself: Sequence at one end of the junction differs from germline and may be a read error.

It was with a sample-barcoded 5' primer and a J-beta primer mix that a second PCR of roughly 7 to 12 cycles was run. Via MiXCR, TCRdb re-called the 5' RACE reads, giving one row per CDR3 protein. The sample consists of roughly 730,000 distinct CDR3 sequences, more than 55% of them appearing once. The chain uses TRBV15 and TRBJ2-4; TRBD1 agrees at 10 bases. This sequence was found in a man aged 35-49 years in good health. The sample taken for sequencing was blood. As DNA, the CDR3 is TGTGCCACCAGCAGAGGGGACAGGGGCAAAGACATTCAGTACTTC. It yields the protein CATSRGDRGKDIQYF.